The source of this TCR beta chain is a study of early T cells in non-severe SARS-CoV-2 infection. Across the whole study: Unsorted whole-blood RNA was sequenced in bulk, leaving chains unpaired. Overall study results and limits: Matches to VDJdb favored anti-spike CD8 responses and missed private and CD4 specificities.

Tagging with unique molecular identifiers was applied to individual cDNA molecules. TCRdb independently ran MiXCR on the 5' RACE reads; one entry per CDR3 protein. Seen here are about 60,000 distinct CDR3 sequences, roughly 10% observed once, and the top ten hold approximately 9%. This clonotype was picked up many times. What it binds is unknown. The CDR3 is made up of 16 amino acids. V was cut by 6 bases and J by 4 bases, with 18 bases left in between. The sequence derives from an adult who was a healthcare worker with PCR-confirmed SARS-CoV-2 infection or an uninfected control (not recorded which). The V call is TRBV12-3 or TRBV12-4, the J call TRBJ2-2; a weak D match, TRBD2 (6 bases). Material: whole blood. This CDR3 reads CASRPRVAVFTGELFF. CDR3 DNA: TGTGCCAGCAGACCCAGGGTAGCGGTGTTCACCGGGGAGCTGTTTTTT.